These 32 T cell receptor beta chains share one sample of origin, sequenced in a study of OX40 agonist ivuxolimab in advanced cancers. Data came from immunoSEQ multiplex PCR; TCRdb stores just in-frame clones and leaves some out. This table has 80,000 to 100,000 clones, around nine tenths appearing once. The material sequenced was CD4+ or CD8+ T cells sorted from blood, taken in a trial of the OX40 agonist ivuxolimab. Receptors originate from an adult with an advanced solid tumor such as melanoma, head and neck, liver or kidney cancer.

DNA for the CDR3: TGCGCCAGCAGTCAAATCGACTTCTACAATGAGCAGTTCTTC. As protein: CASSQIDFYNEQFF. The chain carries TRBV5-1 and TRBJ2-1; D unresolved. The CDR3 runs 14 residues. Germline CDR1 reads SGHRS; CDR2 reads YFSETQ. Trimming removed 5 bases at V and 3 bases at J, with 12 bases between.

This chain links TRBV19 with TRBJ1-1; TRBD1 might be the D (5 bases). Germline CDR1 LNHDA, CDR2 SQIVND (reference sequence). V lost 0 bases, J lost 9 bases, and 17 bases lay in between. The CDR3 spans 15 residues. CDR3 in amino acids: CASSIENSRRGKAFF. In nucleotides, the CDR3 is TGTGCCAGTAGTATAGAAAATTCGAGGAGGGGAAAAGCTTTCTTT.

This chain uses TRBV7-3 with TRBJ1-1; D is perhaps TRBD1 (5 bases). V lost 4 bases and J 6 bases, leaving 9 bases between the germline ends. The CDR3 contains 12 residues. The germline V gene encodes CDR1 SGHTA and CDR2 FQGTGA. CDR3 sequence (DNA): TGTGCCAGCAGCTCCTCGGGGCCTGAAGCTTTCTTT. The encoded protein is CASSSSGPEAFF.

The V and J genes are TRBV10-3 and TRBJ1-2, with 8 bases matching TRBD1. With V trimmed by 1 base and J by 8 bases, 6 bases remained unmatched. Germline V gives CDR1 ENHRY, CDR2 SYGVKD. The CDR3 is made up of 14 amino acids. DNA of the CDR3: TGTGCCATCAGTGAGTTCCAGACAGGGGACGGCTACACCTTC. Residues: CAISEFQTGDGYTF.

This chain links TRBV5-1 with TRBJ2-1, with 11 bases fitting TRBD2. This CDR3 comprises 15 residues. Germline-derived CDR1 and CDR2 are SGHRS and YFSETQ. V shed 2 bases, J shed 7 bases, and the junction held 5 bases outside the gene matches. The CDR3 DNA follows: TGCGCCAGCAGCTTCAGACTAGCGGGGTTTAATGAGCAGTTCTTC. It yields the protein CASSFRLAGFNEQFF.

The chain links TRBV9 to TRBJ1-6; D remains unclear. Per germline, CDR1 SGDLS and CDR2 YYNGEE. The CDR3 has 16 residues. The ends were cut back, 0 bases at V and 0 bases at J, with 7 bases in the middle. CDR3 in DNA: TGTGCCAGCAGCGTAGGGGGTAGCTCCTATAATTCACCCCTCCACTTT. Translated: CASSVGGSSYNSPLHF.

This chain links TRBV7-8 with TRBJ2-7; possible D gene TRBD2, 7 bases. Deletions cut 2 bases from V and 1 base from J, with 18 bases between. The CDR3 is 17 amino acids. CDR1 and CDR2 (germline): SGHVS, FQNEAQ. The DNA of the CDR3 is TGTGCCAGCAGCTTAAGGGGGGGGGCCAGGCAGTCCTACGAGCAGTACTTC. This translates into CASSLRGGARQSYEQYF. Together with reference TRBV7-8 and TRBJ2-7, the CDR3 gives the full variable domain: GAGVSQSPRYKVAKRGQDVALRCDPISGHVSLFWYQQALGQGPEFLTYFQNEAQLDKSGLPSDRFFAERPEGSVSTLKIQRTQQEDSAVYLCASSLRGGARQSYEQYFGPGTRLTVT.

The J gene is TRBJ2-3, the V gene TRBV10-2, with a tentative D call TRBD2 (5 bases). Deletions cut 5 bases from V and 2 bases from J, with 11 bases between. Germline V lookup: CDR1 WSHSY, CDR2 SAAADI. This CDR3 has 14 amino acids. CDR3 protein: CASSISGPTDTQYF. The CDR3 coding sequence is TGCGCCAGCAGTATAAGCGGACCCACAGATACGCAGTATTTT.

The chain is built from TRBV6-6 and TRBJ2-2; the D gene is possibly TRBD2 (5 bases). The germline V gene has CDR1 MNHNY and CDR2 SVGAGI (reference sequence). V shed 6 bases and J shed 4 bases, with 15 bases lying between them. CDR3 size: 15 residues. CDR3 protein: CASSPLRGTTGELFF. The CDR3 DNA reads TGTGCCAGCAGCCCACTCCGGGGTACCACCGGGGAGCTGTTTTTT.

The rearrangement uses TRBV5-5 and TRBJ2-7; a possible D gene is TRBD2 (5 bases). This CDR3 is built from 13 residues. Trimming shortened V by 2 bases and J by 6 bases, and 12 bases separated the two germline ends. The germline V gene encodes CDR1 SGHKS and CDR2 YYEKEE (reference sequence). The CDR3: CASSFGRGPEQYF. The CDR3, as DNA: TGTGCCAGCAGCTTCGGTCGGGGTCCCGAGCAGTACTTC. The full variable domain, its missing parts supplied by reference TRBV5-5 and TRBJ2-7, is DAGVTQSPTHLIKTRGQQVTLRCSPISGHKSVSWYQQVLGQGPQFIFQYYEKEERGRGNFPDRFSARQFPNYSSELNVNALLLGDSALYLCASSFGRGPEQYFGPGTRLTVT.

This clone was found a few times. The CDR3, as DNA: TGTGCTAGTGGTTTGACCAGAGGACAGCAGTACTTC. This sequence encodes CASGLTRGQQYF. This rearrangement joins TRBV12-5 to TRBJ2-7; D uncertain. The CDR3 is 12 amino acids. Germline CDR1 reads LGHNT; CDR2 reads FRNRAP. V lost 2 bases and J 8 bases, leaving 10 bases between the germline ends.

The V call is TRBV2, the J call TRBJ2-7; D unresolved. Germline assignment: CDR1 SNHLY and CDR2 FYNNEI. The CDR3 has 11 residues. V lost 8 bases and J 3 bases, leaving 8 bases between the germline ends. The CDR3 spells CASSSDYEQYF. Written as DNA, the CDR3 is TGTGCCAGCTCCTCGGACTACGAGCAGTACTTC.

This clone was picked up one time. The rearrangement uses TRBV7-2 and TRBJ2-5; D not certain. This CDR3 has 14 amino acids. Germline lookup yields CDR1 SGHTA and CDR2 FQGNSA. V lost 5 bases to trimming and J lost 4 bases, with 14 bases between them. The CDR3 DNA reads TGTGCCAGCAGCCGGGTCTGGGGAACAGAGACCCAGTACTTC. Its protein product is CASSRVWGTETQYF.

In its sample, this clone was seen once. CDR3 loop: CATSGPPGIEKLFF. DNA for the CDR3: TGTGCCACCAGCGGCCCCCCGGGAATTGAAAAACTGTTTTTT. The rearrangement links TRBV15 to TRBJ1-4, with D uncertain. The CDR3 sequence is 14 residues long. Trimming took 5 bases from V and 7 from J, leaving 14 bases between them. Germline loops: CDR1 LNHNV, CDR2 YYDKDF (reference sequence). Supplemented by reference TRBV15 and TRBJ1-4, the full variable domain reads DAMVIQNPRYQVTQFGKPVTLSCSQTLNHNVMYWYQQKSSQAPKLLFHYYDKDFNNEADTPDNFQSRRPNTSFCFLDIRSPGLGDTAMYLCATSGPPGIEKLFFGSGTQLSVL.

The chain recombines TRBV5-1 with TRBJ1-2; TRBD1 aligns across 9 bases. The germline V gene encodes CDR1 SGHRS and CDR2 YFSETQ. J lost 0 bases, V lost 2 bases, and 8 bases had no gene match. The CDR3 spans 17 residues. The CDR3 is CASSFTGGPSPNYGYTF. CDR3 in DNA: TGCGCCAGCAGCTTCACAGGGGGCCCGAGTCCTAACTATGGCTACACCTTC.

The chain combines TRBV2 with TRBJ2-7; D is possibly TRBD1 or TRBD2 (6 bases each). This CDR3 region has 13 residues. With 10 bases removed from V and 7 bases from J, the gap between germline ends came to 20 bases. Germline CDR1 and CDR2: SNHLY and FYNNEI. The CDR3 loop is CATLPGAWGEQYF. CDR3 bases: TGTGCCACACTTCCGGGGGCATGGGGAGAGCAGTACTTC.

The gene calls are TRBV7-8 and TRBJ2-7; D might be TRBD1 (8 bases). Trimming took off 5 bases at V and 3 bases at J, with 17 bases between the two ends. Germline assignment: CDR1 SGHVS and CDR2 FQNEAQ. This CDR3 contains 15 residues. CDR3 sequence reads: CASSKGQGGYYEQYF. In DNA, the CDR3 is TGTGCCAGCAGCAAAGGACAGGGAGGGTACTACGAGCAGTACTTC.

This chain links TRBV18 with TRBJ2-1, with 7 bases that match TRBD1. The CDR3 has 15 residues. J was trimmed by 2 bases and V by 2 bases; bases with no gene match: 3. The V gene's germline CDR1 is KGHSH and CDR2 LQKENI. The CDR3, as DNA: TGTGCCAGCTCACCAACAGGGGACACCTACAATGAGCAGTTCTTC. Protein product: CASSPTGDTYNEQFF.

The V gene is TRBV14, the J gene TRBJ2-7; unclear D gene. V gave up 1 base and J gave up 9 bases, with 10 bases separating them. The CDR3 sequence is 12 residues long. Germline values: CDR1 SGHDN, CDR2 FVKESK. The CDR3 region has the DNA TGTGCCAGCAGCCAAGTCGGTGTGAGGCAGTACTTC. Amino acid sequence: CASSQVGVRQYF.

V and J are TRBV5-1 and TRBJ1-4; no firm D call. The CDR3 extends over 13 amino acids. Germline V CDR1 and CDR2: SGHRS, YFSETQ. V was clipped by 3 bases and J by 3 bases, with 6 bases between them. CDR3 amino acids: CASSSNPNEKLFF. Here the CDR3 DNA reads TGCGCCAGCAGCTCCAACCCTAATGAAAAACTGTTTTTT.

CDR3 sequence: CASSSQGYTDTQYF. DNA of the CDR3: TGTGCCAGCAGCTCACAGGGCTACACAGATACGCAGTATTTT. This chain uses TRBV7-6 with TRBJ2-3; D may be TRBD1 (6 bases). Germline V gives CDR1 SGHVS, CDR2 FNYEAQ. V was cut by 4 bases and J by 2 bases, with 10 bases left in between. CDR3 size: 14 residues.

This sequence joins TRBV18 and TRBJ1-1; D unresolved. Germline V gives CDR1 KGHSH, CDR2 LQKENI. Trimming left V 1 base short and J 0 bases short, with 6 bases between. The CDR3 spans 14 residues. CDR3 coding DNA: TGTGCCAGCTCACCACGGACGGTGAACACTGAAGCTTTCTTT. Translated: CASSPRTVNTEAFF.

The rearrangement links TRBV13 to TRBJ2-7, with D maybe TRBD2 (6 bases). The CDR3 covers 16 residues. Deletions cut 4 bases from V and 3 bases from J, with 19 bases between. The germline gives CDR1 PRHDT, CDR2 FYEKMQ (reference sequence). The CDR3 DNA reads TGTGCCAGCAGCTCAAAGACTAGTGGGGGGAACTACGAGCAGTACTTC. Protein sequence: CASSSKTSGGNYEQYF.

V usage is TRBV15 and J usage is TRBJ2-2, with a possible D match to TRBD2 (7 bases). The germline gives CDR1 LNHNV, CDR2 YYDKDF (reference sequence). V was pared by 9 bases and J by 4 bases, with 15 bases between. This CDR3 comprises 14 residues. As DNA, the CDR3 is TGTGCCACTGGCACCGGGGGGCGCACCGGGGAGCTGTTTTTT. Protein: CATGTGGRTGELFF.

V usage is TRBV10-3 and J usage is TRBJ1-4; 7 nucleotides line up with TRBD1. The CDR3 runs 13 residues. V was clipped by 4 bases and J by 7 bases; unmatched bases: 3. The germline CDR1 and CDR2 sequences are ENHRY and SYGVKD. DNA of the CDR3: TGTGCCATCAGTGCAGGGGGGCGTGAAAAACTGTTTTTT. It translates to CAISAGGREKLFF.

The chain couples TRBV6-6 to TRBJ1-5; unclear D gene. Per germline, CDR1 MNHNY and CDR2 SVGAGI (reference sequence). The CDR3 covers 14 residues. V lost 4 bases and J lost 4, with 11 bases in between. In DNA, the CDR3 is TGTGCCAGCAGTTCGGGCGGCTCTAATCAGCCCCAGCATTTT. Translated: CASSSGGSNQPQHF.

This clone was seen more than once but under ten times. The gene calls are TRBV5-6 and TRBJ1-4, with no clear D. CDR1 and CDR2 (germline): SGHDT, YYEEEE. V shed 4 bases and J shed 7 bases, with 14 bases lying between them. This CDR3 has 14 residues. In DNA form, the CDR3 reads TGTGCCAGCAGCGACACGGGGTCTGGTGAAAAACTGTTTTTT. Translating gives CASSDTGSGEKLFF.

This clone occurred once. This chain uses TRBV5-1 with TRBJ2-2, with 8 bases lining up with TRBD1. From germline, CDR1 is SGHRS and CDR2 YFSETQ. This CDR3 spans 18 amino acids. Trimming at V came to 4 bases and at J to 4 bases, leaving 15 bases not matched to a gene. The chain's CDR3 is CASSAQGASFSSTGELFF. The CDR3 DNA reads as TGCGCCAGCAGCGCTCAGGGGGCCTCTTTCAGTAGCACCGGGGAGCTGTTTTTT.

The chain has TRBV6-1 and TRBJ1-1; D not resolved. The V and J ends lost 5 bases and 3 bases respectively, with 10 bases between them. CDR3 size: 13 residues. Looked up from germline, CDR1 is MNHNS and CDR2 is SASEGT. As DNA, the CDR3 is TGTGCCAGCAGTACTCAGGAGGACACTGAAGCTTTCTTT. It is translated as CASSTQEDTEAFF.

CDR3 sequence (DNA): TGCAGCGTACCCGGGACAGGGAACACTGAAGCTTTCTTT. It translates to CSVPGTGNTEAFF. The chain is built from TRBV29-1 and TRBJ1-1, with 8 bases that match TRBD1. Trimming at V came to 6 bases and at J to 1 base, leaving 4 bases not matched to a gene. The CDR3 runs 13 residues. Germline lookup yields CDR1 SQVTM and CDR2 ANQGSEA.

This chain joins TRBV6-6 and TRBJ2-3; D is uncertain. V lost 5 bases to trimming and J lost 1 base, with 7 bases between them. Germline V gives CDR1 MNHNY, CDR2 SVGAGI (reference sequence). The CDR3 extends over 13 amino acids. The CDR3 protein is CASSPPGTDTQYF. In DNA form, the CDR3 reads TGTGCCAGCAGTCCCCCTGGCACAGATACGCAGTATTTT.

This clone was picked up one time. V gene TRBV7-9 combines with J gene TRBJ2-7; tentatively, D is TRBD1 (6 bases). This CDR3 is built from 14 residues. The germline gives CDR1 SEHNR, CDR2 FQNEAQ (reference sequence). The V and J ends lost 3 bases and 1 base respectively, with 10 bases between them. In nucleotides, the CDR3 is TGTGCCAGCAGCTTTGGGGGCAAGTCCTACGAGCAGTACTTC. It is translated as CASSFGGKSYEQYF.